The rows below give T cell receptor beta chains drawn from one sample of a study of T-cell reconstitution after alpha-beta-depleted transplantation in children. TCRdb analysed the PCR reads with MiXCR anew, one entry per CDR3 protein. The sample carries 800,000 to 1,000,000 distinct CDR3 sequences, about 29% recorded once. Here the sequenced sample was PBMCs, mostly from graft donor cells, taken 360 days after TCRalphabeta/CD19-depleted stem cell transplant. The source of these receptors is a boy younger than two who had a stem cell transplant for SCID, so the T cells may come from the graft donor. Each CDR3 is given with its conserved first and last residue. The order of the fields is clone size, V gene, D gene, J gene, CDR3 protein, CDR3 DNA. D genes are given only for firm matches. Rows may omit the clone size; those that give it use once, few, many or a size class.

once	TRBV5-1	TRBD1	TRBJ2-5	CASSLGFTGTGQQETQYF	TGCGCCAGCAGCTTGGGGTTTACCGGGACAGGACAACAAGAGACCCAGTACTTC
NA	TRBV5-1	NA	TRBJ2-5	CASSLPQAQETQYF	TGCGCCAGCAGCTTGCCACAGGCCCAAGAGACCCAGTACTTC
NA	TRBV11-2	TRBD2	TRBJ2-1	CASSLVQRGGNEQFF	TGTGCCAGCAGCTTAGTCCAGCGGGGGGGCAATGAGCAGTTCTTC
few	TRBV7-2	TRBD1	TRBJ2-7	CASSFDRGSHAGQYF	TGTGCCAGCAGCTTCGACAGGGGATCCCACGCCGGGCAGTACTTC
few	TRBV5-1	TRBD1	TRBJ1-5	CASSRTGGGRQPQHF	TGCGCCAGCAGCAGGACAGGGGGAGGACGGCAGCCCCAGCATTTT
NA	TRBV10-2	NA	TRBJ1-5	CASRQGSNQPQHF	TGCGCCAGCAGACAGGGCTCCAATCAGCCCCAGCATTTT
few	TRBV4-1	TRBD1	TRBJ1-6	CASSQGDSVNSPLHF	TGCGCCAGCAGCCAAGGGGACAGCGTTAATTCACCCCTCCACTTT
NA	TRBV4-1	NA	TRBJ2-2	CASSHQGGGTGELFF	TGCGCCAGCAGCCACCAGGGAGGTGGCACCGGGGAGCTGTTTTTT
few	TRBV12-3/TRBV12-4	NA	TRBJ2-2	CASSLDNPGWLFF	TGTGCCAGCAGTTTAGACAACCCCGGATGGCTGTTTTTT
NA	TRBV5-1	NA	TRBJ2-7	CASSLRGFGSGEQYF	TGCGCCAGCAGCTTGAGGGGGTTCGGGTCGGGCGAGCAGTACTTC
NA	TRBV15	NA	TRBJ2-7	CATSREGVRTYEQYF	TGTGCCACCAGCAGAGAAGGTGTCAGAACCTACGAGCAGTACTTC
NA	TRBV6-6	NA	TRBJ2-5	CASSYRAEETQYF	TGTGCCAGCAGTTACAGGGCGGAAGAGACCCAGTACTTC
few	TRBV7-8	TRBD2	TRBJ2-3	CASSFLVAGFTDTQYF	TGTGCCAGCAGCTTTCTGGTAGCGGGGTTCACAGATACGCAGTATTTT
NA	TRBV10-1	NA	TRBJ2-5	CASSESGRDYTQYF	TGCGCCAGCAGTGAGTCTGGCAGGGATTATACCCAGTACTTC
NA	TRBV7-2	NA	TRBJ2-3	CASSLAQGLLKADTQYF	TGTGCCAGCAGCTTAGCGCAGGGACTTTTGAAGGCAGATACGCAGTATTTT
few	TRBV24-1	TRBD2	TRBJ2-1	CATSDSGGGSYNEQFF	TGTGCCACCTCGGACTCGGGGGGAGGGTCCTACAATGAGCAGTTCTTC
few	TRBV27	TRBD2	TRBJ2-7	CASSLKSAGGTYEQYF	TGTGCCAGCAGTTTAAAGTCTGCGGGGGGCACCTACGAGCAGTACTTC
NA	TRBV28	NA	TRBJ1-2	CASSSGPLAGGYTF	TGTGCCAGCAGTTCCGGGCCCCTGGCGGGGGGCTACACCTTC
NA	TRBV5-1	TRBD1	TRBJ2-2	CASSLVPDRGPTGELFF	TGCGCCAGCAGCTTGGTTCCGGACAGGGGGCCTACCGGGGAGCTGTTTTTT
few	TRBV27	NA	TRBJ2-1	CASSESPGFPYNEQFF	TGTGCCAGCAGTGAGTCCCCAGGGTTCCCCTACAATGAGCAGTTCTTC